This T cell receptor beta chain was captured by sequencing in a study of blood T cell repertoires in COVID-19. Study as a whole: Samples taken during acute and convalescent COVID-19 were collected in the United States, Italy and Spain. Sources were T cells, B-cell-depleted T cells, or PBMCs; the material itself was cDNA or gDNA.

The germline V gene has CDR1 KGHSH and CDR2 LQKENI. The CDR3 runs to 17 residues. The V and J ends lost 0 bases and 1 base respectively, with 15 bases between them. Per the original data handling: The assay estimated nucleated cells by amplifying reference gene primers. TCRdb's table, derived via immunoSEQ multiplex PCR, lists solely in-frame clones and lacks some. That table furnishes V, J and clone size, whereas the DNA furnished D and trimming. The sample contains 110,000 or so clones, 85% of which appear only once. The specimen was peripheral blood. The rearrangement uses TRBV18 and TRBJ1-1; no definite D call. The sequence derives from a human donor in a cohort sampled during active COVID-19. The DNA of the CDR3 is TGTGCCAGCTCACCACCGATAGGGCCGCGGGGGAACACTGAAGCTTTCTTT. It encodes CASSPPIGPRGNTEAFF.